The rows below give T cell receptor beta chains drawn from one sample of a study of blood T cell repertoires in COVID-19. Generated by immunoSEQ multiplex PCR, the TCRdb table keeps only in-frame clones and is missing some. The repertoire consists of about 350,000 clones, with roughly nine tenths occurring once and the leading ten covering 3.5% to 4%. The sample was peripheral blood. These receptors all come from a woman between 55 and 75 years old with COVID-19, enrolled during active disease. CDR3s include the opening cysteine and the closing phenylalanine or tryptophan. The D gene is left open where the match is weak. Clone sizes are given selectively: once, few, many, or a class where the clone is expanded.

v_call: TRBV5-1; clone_size: NA; j_call: TRBJ1-5; d_call: NA; cdr3_length: 14; cdr3_aa: CASSLGGPTQPQHF; cdr3_nt: TGCGCCAGCAGCTTGGGGGGCCCCACTCAGCCCCAGCATTTT
v_call: TRBV28; clone_size: NA; j_call: TRBJ1-1; d_call: TRBD1; cdr3_length: 16; cdr3_aa: CASRAGQGARDTEAFF; cdr3_nt: TGTGCCAGCAGAGCTGGACAGGGGGCGAGGGACACTGAAGCTTTCTTT
v_call: TRBV10-3; clone_size: NA; j_call: TRBJ1-1; d_call: NA; cdr3_length: 12; cdr3_aa: CAISEGDTEAFF; cdr3_nt: TGTGCCATCAGTGAGGGAGACACTGAAGCTTTCTTT
v_call: TRBV14; clone_size: NA; j_call: TRBJ1-5; d_call: NA; cdr3_length: 13; cdr3_aa: CASSQDLEQPQHF; cdr3_nt: TGTGCCAGCAGCCAAGATCTCGAGCAGCCCCAGCATTTT
v_call: TRBV14; clone_size: NA; j_call: TRBJ2-7; d_call: NA; cdr3_length: 11; cdr3_aa: CASSFHREQYF; cdr3_nt: TGTGCCAGCAGCTTCCACAGGGAGCAGTACTTC
v_call: TRBV6-6; clone_size: NA; j_call: TRBJ1-2; d_call: NA; cdr3_length: 15; cdr3_aa: CASSHTRTVNYGYTF; cdr3_nt: TGTGCCAGCAGCCACACTCGGACAGTCAACTATGGCTACACCTTC
v_call: TRBV18; clone_size: NA; j_call: TRBJ1-2; d_call: NA; cdr3_length: 13; cdr3_aa: CASSPRRSDGYTF; cdr3_nt: TGTGCCAGCTCACCTCGGCGTAGCGATGGCTACACCTTC
v_call: TRBV4-2; clone_size: NA; j_call: TRBJ2-5; d_call: NA; cdr3_length: 15; cdr3_aa: CASSHTSREEETQYF; cdr3_nt: TGTGCCAGCAGCCATACTTCTAGGGAGGAAGAGACCCAGTACTTC
v_call: TRBV2; clone_size: NA; j_call: TRBJ1-1; d_call: NA; cdr3_length: 13; cdr3_aa: CASSGERDTEAFF; cdr3_nt: TGTGCCAGCAGTGGGGAGAGGGACACTGAAGCTTTCTTT
v_call: TRBV11-2; clone_size: NA; j_call: TRBJ1-2; d_call: NA; cdr3_length: 14; cdr3_aa: CASSFPGPLPGYTF; cdr3_nt: TGTGCCAGCAGCTTCCCGGGTCCCCTGCCTGGCTACACCTTC
v_call: TRBV4-2; clone_size: NA; j_call: TRBJ1-1; d_call: NA; cdr3_length: 16; cdr3_aa: CASSQDPQGRSTEAFF; cdr3_nt: TGTGCCAGCAGCCAAGATCCCCAGGGGCGGTCAACTGAAGCTTTCTTT
v_call: TRBV10-2; clone_size: NA; j_call: TRBJ1-2; d_call: NA; cdr3_length: 14; cdr3_aa: CASSEADSRKGYTF; cdr3_nt: TGCGCCAGCAGTGAGGCCGACAGTCGGAAGGGCTACACCTTC
v_call: TRBV27; clone_size: NA; j_call: TRBJ2-7; d_call: TRBD2; cdr3_length: 15; cdr3_aa: CASSPRTSGAYEQYF; cdr3_nt: TGTGCCAGCAGTCCGAGGACTAGCGGGGCCTACGAGCAGTACTTC
v_call: TRBV7-7; clone_size: few; j_call: TRBJ1-4; d_call: NA; cdr3_length: 16; cdr3_aa: CASSLAPGETNEKLFF; cdr3_nt: TGTGCTAGCAGCTTAGCCCCAGGGGAAACTAATGAAAAACTGTTTTTT
v_call: TRBV7-9; clone_size: many; j_call: TRBJ2-7; d_call: TRBD1; cdr3_length: 14; cdr3_aa: CASSRTGRIHEQYF; cdr3_nt: TGTGCCAGCAGCAGGACAGGGCGGATCCACGAGCAGTACTTC
v_call: TRBV7-3; clone_size: once; j_call: TRBJ1-6; d_call: NA; cdr3_length: 14; cdr3_aa: CASSLGQLGSPLHF; cdr3_nt: TGTGCCAGCAGCTTAGGACAGCTTGGTTCACCCCTCCACTTT
v_call: TRBV3-1/TRBV3-2; clone_size: once; j_call: TRBJ2-7; d_call: TRBD2; cdr3_length: 14; cdr3_aa: CASSQGLAGQKQYF; cdr3_nt: TGTGCCAGCAGCCAAGGGCTAGCGGGACAGAAGCAGTACTTC
v_call: TRBV7-9; clone_size: NA; j_call: TRBJ2-1; d_call: NA; cdr3_length: 16; cdr3_aa: CASSPLGGGSYNEQFF; cdr3_nt: TGTGCCAGCAGTCCCCTGGGGGGTGGCTCCTACAATGAGCAGTTCTTC
v_call: TRBV7-9; clone_size: once; j_call: TRBJ2-2; d_call: TRBD1; cdr3_length: 15; cdr3_aa: CASRHHRGDTGELFF; cdr3_nt: TGTGCCAGCAGACATCACAGGGGAGACACCGGGGAGCTGTTTTTT
v_call: TRBV7-2; clone_size: NA; j_call: TRBJ1-2; d_call: NA; cdr3_length: 15; cdr3_aa: CASINSRVGALGYTF; cdr3_nt: TGTGCCAGCATCAATAGCCGGGTGGGGGCGCTTGGCTACACCTTC
v_call: TRBV5-1; clone_size: NA; j_call: TRBJ1-3; d_call: TRBD1; cdr3_length: 16; cdr3_aa: CASSLQGRPSGNTIYF; cdr3_nt: TGCGCCAGCAGCTTACAGGGGAGGCCCTCTGGAAACACCATATATTTT
v_call: TRBV5-4; clone_size: NA; j_call: TRBJ1-2; d_call: TRBD1; cdr3_length: 15; cdr3_aa: CASSLGTGLLSGYTF; cdr3_nt: TGTGCCAGCAGCTTAGGGACAGGGTTACTCTCTGGCTACACCTTC
v_call: TRBV6-5; clone_size: NA; j_call: TRBJ1-2; d_call: NA; cdr3_length: 13; cdr3_aa: CASSYDRNYGYTF; cdr3_nt: TGTGCCAGCAGTTACGACAGAAACTATGGCTACACCTTC
v_call: TRBV12-3/TRBV12-4; clone_size: NA; j_call: TRBJ1-5; d_call: NA; cdr3_length: 13; cdr3_aa: CASSLSAGQPQHF; cdr3_nt: TGTGCCAGCAGTTTATCGGCGGGGCAGCCCCAGCATTTT
v_call: TRBV3-1/TRBV3-2; clone_size: NA; j_call: TRBJ1-2; d_call: NA; cdr3_length: 15; cdr3_aa: CASSQVETGTSGYTF; cdr3_nt: TGTGCCAGCAGCCAAGTTGAAACCGGGACTAGTGGCTACACCTTC
v_call: TRBV7-3; clone_size: few; j_call: TRBJ1-2; d_call: NA; cdr3_length: 15; cdr3_aa: CASSLTSGQHYGYTF; cdr3_nt: TGTGCCAGCAGCTTAACGAGCGGACAGCACTATGGCTACACCTTC
v_call: TRBV7-9; clone_size: once; j_call: TRBJ1-1; d_call: NA; cdr3_length: 15; cdr3_aa: CASSPRQALNTEAFF; cdr3_nt: TGTGCCAGCAGCCCAAGACAGGCGCTGAACACTGAAGCTTTCTTT
v_call: TRBV11-2; clone_size: few; j_call: TRBJ1-1; d_call: TRBD1; cdr3_length: 16; cdr3_aa: CASSLVSGGSNTEAFF; cdr3_nt: TGTGCCAGCAGCTTAGTATCAGGGGGCTCGAACACTGAAGCTTTCTTT
v_call: TRBV5-1; clone_size: few; j_call: TRBJ1-2; d_call: TRBD1; cdr3_length: 17; cdr3_aa: CASSLPVDRGPLDGYTF; cdr3_nt: TGCGCCAGCAGCTTGCCCGTAGACAGGGGGCCATTGGATGGCTACACCTTC
v_call: TRBV4-1; clone_size: once; j_call: TRBJ2-6; d_call: TRBD1; cdr3_length: 17; cdr3_aa: CASSRGQGNSGANVLTF; cdr3_nt: TGCGCCAGCAGCCGGGGACAGGGTAACTCTGGGGCCAACGTCCTGACTTTC
v_call: TRBV7-2; clone_size: NA; j_call: TRBJ1-2; d_call: NA; cdr3_length: 15; cdr3_aa: CASSHPGHLARGYTF; cdr3_nt: TGTGCCAGCAGTCATCCGGGACACTTGGCCCGGGGCTACACCTTC
v_call: TRBV19; clone_size: NA; j_call: TRBJ1-3; d_call: NA; cdr3_length: 14; cdr3_aa: CASSMVSSGNTIYF; cdr3_nt: TGTGCCAGTAGTATGGTCAGCTCTGGAAACACCATATATTTT
v_call: TRBV7-3; clone_size: NA; j_call: TRBJ1-6; d_call: TRBD1; cdr3_length: 16; cdr3_aa: CASSHSGTGGISPLHF; cdr3_nt: TGTGCCAGCAGCCACTCCGGGACAGGGGGCATTTCACCCCTCCACTTT
v_call: TRBV29-1; clone_size: NA; j_call: TRBJ1-2; d_call: NA; cdr3_length: 15; cdr3_aa: CSVEEEQGPSHGYTF; cdr3_nt: TGCAGCGTTGAAGAGGAGCAGGGCCCGAGTCATGGCTACACCTTC
v_call: TRBV7-9; clone_size: NA; j_call: TRBJ2-7; d_call: NA; cdr3_length: 14; cdr3_aa: CASSPWRERYEQYF; cdr3_nt: TGTGCCAGCAGCCCCTGGAGGGAGCGCTACGAGCAGTACTTC
v_call: TRBV19; clone_size: NA; j_call: TRBJ2-4; d_call: NA; cdr3_length: 11; cdr3_aa: CASSTINIQYF; cdr3_nt: TGTGCCAGTAGTACTATAAACATTCAGTACTTC
v_call: TRBV5-1; clone_size: NA; j_call: TRBJ2-2; d_call: NA; cdr3_length: 16; cdr3_aa: CASSLGVREGTGELFF; cdr3_nt: TGCGCCAGCAGCTTGGGAGTCAGGGAAGGCACCGGGGAGCTGTTTTTT
v_call: TRBV6-1; clone_size: NA; j_call: TRBJ2-7; d_call: NA; cdr3_length: 11; cdr3_aa: CASSDLNEQYF; cdr3_nt: TGTGCCAGCAGTGATTTAAACGAGCAGTACTTC
v_call: TRBV5-4; clone_size: NA; j_call: TRBJ2-3; d_call: TRBD1; cdr3_length: 15; cdr3_aa: CASSFPTGDTDTQYF; cdr3_nt: TGTGCCAGCAGTTTTCCCACAGGGGACACAGATACGCAGTATTTT
v_call: TRBV5-1; clone_size: NA; j_call: TRBJ2-5; d_call: TRBD1; cdr3_length: 14; cdr3_aa: CASSVDRVQETQYF; cdr3_nt: TGCGCCAGCAGCGTGGACAGGGTACAAGAGACCCAGTACTTC
v_call: TRBV19; clone_size: NA; j_call: TRBJ2-2; d_call: NA; cdr3_length: 13; cdr3_aa: CASSIQYAGELFF; cdr3_nt: TGTGCCAGTAGTATCCAGTACGCCGGGGAGCTGTTTTTT
v_call: TRBV19; clone_size: NA; j_call: TRBJ1-5; d_call: TRBD1; cdr3_length: 15; cdr3_aa: CASSIKTGGNQPQHF; cdr3_nt: TGTGCCAGTAGTATTAAGACAGGGGGCAATCAGCCCCAGCATTTT
v_call: TRBV7-9; clone_size: NA; j_call: TRBJ1-1; d_call: NA; cdr3_length: 14; cdr3_aa: CASSSQTENTEAFF; cdr3_nt: TGTGCCAGCAGCTCCCAGACAGAGAACACTGAAGCTTTCTTT
v_call: TRBV28; clone_size: NA; j_call: TRBJ1-1; d_call: NA; cdr3_length: 14; cdr3_aa: CASSLKLAGTEAFF; cdr3_nt: TGTGCCAGCAGTTTGAAACTGGCGGGAACTGAAGCTTTCTTT
v_call: TRBV2; clone_size: NA; j_call: TRBJ2-3; d_call: TRBD1; cdr3_length: 13; cdr3_aa: CASNRGVGDTQYF; cdr3_nt: TGTGCCAGCAACAGGGGAGTTGGAGATACGCAGTATTTT
v_call: TRBV7-9; clone_size: NA; j_call: TRBJ1-6; d_call: TRBD1; cdr3_length: 16; cdr3_aa: CASSRSGGGHNSPLHF; cdr3_nt: TGTGCCAGCAGCCGTTCTGGAGGGGGCCATAATTCACCCCTCCACTTT
v_call: TRBV9; clone_size: NA; j_call: TRBJ1-6; d_call: TRBD1; cdr3_length: 15; cdr3_aa: CASSAGQGASSPLHF; cdr3_nt: TGTGCCAGCAGCGCGGGACAGGGGGCTAGTTCACCCCTCCACTTT
v_call: TRBV18; clone_size: NA; j_call: TRBJ1-1; d_call: TRBD1; cdr3_length: 15; cdr3_aa: CASSLGQGGNTEAFF; cdr3_nt: TGTGCCAGCTCTCTCGGACAGGGTGGTAACACTGAAGCTTTCTTT
v_call: TRBV19; clone_size: NA; j_call: TRBJ1-2; d_call: NA; cdr3_length: 13; cdr3_aa: CATKRGTDNGYTF; cdr3_nt: TGTGCCACCAAAAGGGGTACAGATAATGGCTACACCTTC
v_call: TRBV9; clone_size: NA; j_call: TRBJ1-4; d_call: TRBD1; cdr3_length: 16; cdr3_aa: CASSVWRDSPNEKLFF; cdr3_nt: TGTGCCAGCAGCGTATGGAGGGACAGCCCGAATGAAAAACTGTTTTTT
v_call: TRBV5-1; clone_size: few; j_call: TRBJ1-1; d_call: NA; cdr3_length: 15; cdr3_aa: CASSPVRVMNTEAFF; cdr3_nt: TGCGCCAGCAGCCCGGTACGGGTTATGAACACTGAAGCTTTCTTT
v_call: TRBV12-3/TRBV12-4; clone_size: NA; j_call: TRBJ2-1; d_call: NA; cdr3_length: 13; cdr3_aa: CASSFGGLDEQFF; cdr3_nt: TGTGCCAGCAGTTTTGGAGGGCTTGATGAGCAGTTCTTC
v_call: TRBV30; clone_size: NA; j_call: TRBJ1-1; d_call: NA; cdr3_length: 13; cdr3_aa: CAWTKRGGTEAFF; cdr3_nt: TGTGCCTGGACCAAGAGGGGGGGGACTGAAGCTTTCTTT